Listed below are T cell receptor beta chains from one sample, sequenced in a study of T cell changes during pregnancy in multiple sclerosis. Libraries were prepared by immunoSEQ multiplex PCR; TCRdb keeps only in-frame clonotypes and omits some of them. The repertoire includes 30,000 to 40,000 clones, roughly nine tenths of them detected once, and roughly a tenth sits in the top ten. This specimen was CD8+ T cells from peripheral blood mononuclear cells, taken in the second trimester of pregnancy. The receptors shown here come from a female donor with multiple sclerosis, enrolled in a pregnancy study. Each CDR3 is given with its conserved first and last residue. The D gene is left open where the match is weak. Not every row has a clone size; where given, it reads once, few, many or a size class.

CDR3,DNA,D,V,size,J
CASSQRTGGVGNTEAFF,TGTGCCAGCAGCCAGCGGACAGGGGGCGTTGGGAACACTGAAGCTTTCTTT,TRBD1,TRBV14,.,TRBJ1-1
CASSQDSLGSYEQYF,TGCGCCAGCAGCCAGGACAGTTTGGGGTCCTACGAGCAGTACTTC,.,TRBV4-1,.,TRBJ2-7
CAIRTGSTQYF,TGTGCCATTCGTACAGGTTCGACGCAGTATTTT,.,TRBV27,once,TRBJ2-3
CASSLALANYGYTF,TGCGCCAGCAGCTTGGCCTTAGCTAACTATGGCTACACCTTC,.,TRBV5-1,.,TRBJ1-2
CASSSTGLINYGYTF,TGTGCCAGCAGTTCGACAGGTCTTATAAACTATGGCTACACCTTC,.,TRBV27,few,TRBJ1-2
CASSPTGEETQYF,TGTGCCAGCAGCCCCACAGGGGAGGAGACCCAGTACTTC,TRBD1,TRBV11-2,.,TRBJ2-5
CASSVKGAGGSTDTQYF,TGTGCTAGCAGCGTGAAGGGGGCGGGAGGATCAACAGATACGCAGTATTTT,.,TRBV7-3,.,TRBJ2-3
CASSPTNQGLDYGYTF,TGTGCCAGCAGCCCGACGAATCAGGGTCTTGACTATGGCTACACCTTC,.,TRBV13,.,TRBJ1-2
CAIPGQGDQPQHF,TGTGCCATCCCGGGACAGGGGGATCAGCCCCAGCATTTT,TRBD1,TRBV6-1,few,TRBJ1-5
CASSVGQGNSYEQYF,TGTGCCAGCAGCGTGGGACAGGGGAACTCCTACGAGCAGTACTTC,TRBD1,TRBV9,once,TRBJ2-7
CASNTGDSYNEQFF,TGTGCCAGCAACACAGGGGACTCCTACAATGAGCAGTTCTTC,TRBD1,TRBV5-4,.,TRBJ2-1
CASSLTSSSGNTIYF,TGTGCCAGCAGCTTGACCTCCAGCTCTGGAAACACCATATATTTT,.,TRBV5-5,.,TRBJ1-3
CASSERAGESYEQYF,TGTGCCAGCAGTGAGAGAGCGGGGGAGTCCTACGAGCAGTACTTC,TRBD2,TRBV6-1,medium-sized,TRBJ2-7
CASRAGSGKSADTQYF,TGCGCCAGCAGGGCGGGGTCTGGCAAATCTGCAGATACGCAGTATTTT,.,TRBV5-1,.,TRBJ2-3
CASSPGPRQGRRLLGWGDTQYF,TGTGCCAGCTCACCAGGACCCCGACAGGGACGTAGGCTCCTAGGATGGGGAGATACGCAGTATTTT,TRBD1,TRBV18,once,TRBJ2-3
CASSLQVSTYNEQFF,TGTGCCAGCAGCCTACAGGTATCAACCTACAATGAGCAGTTCTTC,.,TRBV11-2,.,TRBJ2-1
CASTYTPDRLGTEAFF,TGTGCCAGCACTTATACCCCGGACAGGCTGGGGACTGAAGCTTTCTTT,TRBD1,TRBV27,.,TRBJ1-1
CASREGRNEQFF,TGTGCCAGCAGAGAAGGGAGGAATGAGCAGTTCTTC,.,TRBV27,.,TRBJ2-1